The clone carrying this T cell receptor (beta chain) was observed a single time. The CDR3 runs to 11 residues. The V end was cut by 5 bases, the J end by 9 bases, with 9 bases between. CDR1 and CDR2 from the germline V gene are SGHRS and YFSETQ. Clones were read by immunoSEQ multiplex PCR, and TCRdb kept only the in-frame ones, dropping some. The sample consists of some 320,000 clones, 90% of them appearing once. Categorization into cohorts depended on clinical history that participants reported. The data were obtained in a study of blood T cell repertoires in COVID-19. The gene calls are TRBV5-1 and TRBJ2-1, with D hard to call. This TCR was sampled from a man aged 55 to 69 who had recovered from COVID-19. Input material: PBMCs or T cells enriched from blood (not recorded which). The CDR3 nucleotides read TGCGCCAGCAGTTACTCCGGTGAGCAGTTCTTC. Protein sequence: CASSYSGEQFF.